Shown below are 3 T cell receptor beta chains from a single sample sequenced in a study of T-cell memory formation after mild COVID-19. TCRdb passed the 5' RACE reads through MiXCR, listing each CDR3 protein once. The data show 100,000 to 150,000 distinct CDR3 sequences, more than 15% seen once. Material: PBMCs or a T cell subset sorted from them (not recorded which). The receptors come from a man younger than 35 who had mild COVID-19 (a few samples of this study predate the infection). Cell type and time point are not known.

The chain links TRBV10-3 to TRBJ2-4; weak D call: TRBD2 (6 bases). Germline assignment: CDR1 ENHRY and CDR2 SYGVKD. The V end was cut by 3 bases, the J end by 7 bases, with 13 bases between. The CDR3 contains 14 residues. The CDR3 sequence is CAISDGASGNIQYF. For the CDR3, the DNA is TGTGCCATCAGTGATGGGGCCAGCGGGAACATTCAGTACTTC.

CDR3 protein: CASSQGGLTGYNSPLHF. In DNA, the CDR3 is TGTGCCAGCAGCCAAGGGGGACTGACAGGCTATAATTCACCCCTCCACTTT. The chain has TRBV4-2 and TRBJ1-6, with D perhaps TRBD1 (6 bases). In germline, CDR1 is LGHNA, CDR2 YNFKEQ. V lost 1 base, J lost 3 bases, and 13 bases lay in between. The CDR3 covers 17 residues.

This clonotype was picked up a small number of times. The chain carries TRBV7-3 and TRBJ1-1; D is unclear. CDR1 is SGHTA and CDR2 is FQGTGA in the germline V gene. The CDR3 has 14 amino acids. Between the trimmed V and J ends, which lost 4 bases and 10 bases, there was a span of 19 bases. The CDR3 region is CASSSRTISPRAFF. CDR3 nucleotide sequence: TGTGCCAGCAGCTCCCGGACGATATCACCCCGAGCTTTCTTT.